The 20 T cell receptor beta chains below come from one sample, sequenced in a study of blood T cell repertoires in COVID-19. Assay: immunoSEQ multiplex PCR; the TCRdb copy retains only in-frame clones and omits some. The profile covers 80,000 to 100,000 clones, with 80% appearing a single time and under 13% taken by the ten largest. The specimen was peripheral blood. All receptors derive from a woman in her seventies with acute or convalescent COVID-19.

The V gene is TRBV9, the J gene TRBJ1-1, with 8 bases fitting TRBD1. The V gene end was trimmed by 4 bases and the J gene end by 1 base; junction bases not matched to a gene: 6. The CDR3 sequence is 15 residues long. CDR1 and CDR2 (germline): SGDLS, YYNGEE. The CDR3 protein is CASSITGTGNTEAFF. The CDR3 region has the DNA TGTGCCAGCAGCATCACCGGGACAGGGAACACTGAAGCTTTCTTT. Based on the CDR3 plus reference TRBV9 and TRBJ1-1, the full variable domain is DSGVTQTPKHLITATGQRVTLRCSPRSGDLSVYWYQQSLDQGLQFLIQYYNGEERAKGNILERFSAQQFPDLHSELNLSSLELGDSALYFCASSITGTGNTEAFFGQGTRLTVV.

The chain combines TRBV2 with TRBJ2-4, with 7 bases identical to TRBD2. Germline assignment: CDR1 SNHLY and CDR2 FYNNEI. With V trimmed by 6 bases and J by 6 bases, 8 bases remained unmatched. This CDR3 spans 14 amino acids. The CDR3 nucleotides are TGTGCCAGCAGCCTCGGCGGGGGAGGAAACATTCAGTACTTC. Its protein product is CASSLGGGGNIQYF.

V gene TRBV11-2 combines with J gene TRBJ1-6; TRBD1 agrees at 10 bases. Trimming removed 5 bases from V and 11 bases from J; junction bases left unmatched: 9. The length of the CDR3 is 15 residues. From germline, CDR1 is SGHAT and CDR2 FQNNGV. CDR3 in DNA: TGTGCCAGCAGCCGAAGGGACAGGGGATTTGCACCCCTCCACTTT. Protein sequence: CASSRRDRGFAPLHF.

The genes are TRBV4-3 and TRBJ1-6; D gene unclear. Germline CDR1 reads LGHNA; CDR2 reads YSLEER. V was trimmed by 0 bases and J by 4 bases, leaving 10 bases between them. This CDR3 contains 16 residues. The CDR3 sequence is CASSQEQTLYNSPLHF. The CDR3 DNA reads TGCGCCAGCAGCCAAGAGCAGACACTTTATAATTCACCCCTCCACTTT.

The CDR3 nucleotides are TGTGCCAGCAGCGTGGGGTACAGGGCGGGTGACGAGCAGTACTTC. Protein: CASSVGYRAGDEQYF. The chain couples TRBV16 to TRBJ2-7, with D perhaps TRBD1 (6 bases). Germline CDR1 reads KGHSY; CDR2 reads FQNENV. The CDR3 runs 15 residues. V lost 5 bases, J lost 5 bases, and 19 bases lay in between.

The genes are TRBV10-3 and TRBJ1-2; possibly TRBD1 for D (6 bases). The CDR3 runs 11 residues. Germline assignment: CDR1 ENHRY and CDR2 SYGVKD. Trimming removed 10 bases from V and 8 bases from J, with 14 bases in between. DNA of the CDR3: TGTGCCACCGGCAGGGGTGGCGGCTACACCTTC. Encoded protein: CATGRGGGYTF.

The V and J genes are TRBV9 and TRBJ1-1; tentatively, D is TRBD1 (5 bases). The CDR3 spans 16 residues. Between the trimmed V and J ends, which lost 4 bases and 5 bases, there was a span of 21 bases. From germline, CDR1 is SGDLS and CDR2 YYNGEE. The DNA of the CDR3 is TGTGCCAGCAGCCCTAACATAATGATCGGGGGGACTGAAGCTTTCTTT. Translation: CASSPNIMIGGTEAFF.

The chain links TRBV14 to TRBJ1-1; 9 bases fit TRBD1. The CDR3 loop spans 14 amino acids. J lost 5 bases, V lost 1 base, and 2 bases had no gene match. CDR1 is SGHDN, CDR2 FVKESK, per germline. Written as DNA, the CDR3 is TGTGCCAGCAGCCAAGGACAGGGGGGAACTGAAGCTTTCTTT. Encoded protein: CASSQGQGGTEAFF.

This chain joins TRBV6-5 and TRBJ2-5, with TRBD2 as a possible D gene (6 bases). The CDR3 is 13 amino acids. Trimming shortened V by 6 bases and J by 7 bases, and 15 bases separated the two germline ends. Germline V gene data show CDR1 as MNHEY and CDR2 as SVGAGI. The CDR3 DNA reads as TGTGCCAGCAGCGATATATGGCGGGGGACCCAGTACTTC. Its translation: CASSDIWRGTQYF.

The chain joins TRBV5-1 to TRBJ1-1; 7 bases line up with TRBD1. CDR3 length: 14 amino acids. Germline CDR1 and CDR2: SGHRS and YFSETQ. V shed 4 bases, J shed 6 bases, and the junction held 9 bases outside the gene matches. The CDR3 sequence is CASSPQGVRSEAFF. DNA for the CDR3: TGCGCCAGCAGCCCGCAGGGGGTAAGGTCTGAAGCTTTCTTT.

This clone has a single count. The chain couples TRBV11-2 to TRBJ2-7; the D is unclear. Germline assignment: CDR1 SGHAT and CDR2 FQNNGV. The V end lost 5 bases, the J end lost 0 bases, and 8 bases lay between the germline ends. This CDR3 has 13 residues. DNA for the CDR3: TGTGCCAGCAGCGGAGTGTCCTCCTACGAGCAGTACTTC. Translating gives CASSGVSSYEQYF.

The rearrangement links TRBV7-2 to TRBJ1-1; 10 positions match TRBD1. The CDR3 totals 16 residues. Unmatched junction bases numbered 6, after V lost 5 bases and J lost 0 bases. Germline V gives CDR1 SGHTA, CDR2 FQGNSA. This CDR3 reads CASSQRTGGMNTEAFF. The CDR3 nucleotides read TGTGCCAGCAGCCAAAGGACAGGGGGGATGAACACTGAAGCTTTCTTT.

The chain uses TRBV15 and TRBJ2-2, with 13 bases matching TRBD2. The V gene's germline CDR1 is LNHNV and CDR2 YYDKDF (reference sequence). This CDR3 has 19 amino acids. The junction had 12 bases not matched to a gene; V was cut back by 2 bases and J by 6 bases. The CDR3 nucleotides read TGTGCCACCAGCAGACAGACTAGCGGGAGGCTCCAGGGGTCCGGGGAGCTGTTTTTT. Translation gives CATSRQTSGRLQGSGELFF.

This clone has more than one count but fewer than ten. J is TRBJ1-1 and V is TRBV7-2; 7 bases line up with TRBD1. The germline gives CDR1 SGHTA, CDR2 FQGNSA. This CDR3 contains 14 residues. The junction had 3 bases not matched to a gene; V was cut back by 2 bases and J by 3 bases. CDR3 protein: CASSLSTGYTEAFF. The CDR3 coding sequence is TGTGCCAGCAGCTTATCGACAGGGTACACTGAAGCTTTCTTT.

This chain connects TRBV5-1 to TRBJ2-3; D is unclear. Trimming stripped 0 bases from V and 2 bases from J, with 10 bases between. This CDR3 has 15 residues. Germline CDR1 SGHRS, CDR2 YFSETQ. The CDR3 protein is CASSLGVQPTDTQYF. The CDR3, as DNA: TGCGCCAGCAGCTTGGGGGTACAGCCCACAGATACGCAGTATTTT.

V is TRBV4-1 and J is TRBJ1-1; D perhaps matches TRBD1 (5 bases). The V gene's germline CDR1 is MGHRA and CDR2 YSYEKL. The CDR3 totals 15 residues. V shed 1 base and J shed 6 bases, with 15 bases lying between them. The CDR3 DNA sequence: TGCGCCAGCAGCCAAGGTTCGGCAGGGATCCCTGAAGCTTTCTTT. Protein: CASSQGSAGIPEAFF.

V is TRBV6-1 and J is TRBJ2-2; no firm D call. CDR1 and CDR2 (germline): MNHNS, SASEGT. CDR3 length: 15 residues. V was clipped by 2 bases and J by 4 bases, with 11 bases between them. The CDR3, as DNA: TGTGCCAGCAGTGAAACTATTTCGTTCACCGGGGAGCTGTTTTTT. This sequence encodes CASSETISFTGELFF.

The chain recombines TRBV6-5 with TRBJ2-7; D is perhaps TRBD2 (7 bases). Germline V lookup: CDR1 MNHEY, CDR2 SVGAGI. There are 15 residues in the CDR3. Trimming stripped 7 bases from V and 0 bases from J, with 16 bases between. In DNA, the CDR3 is TGTGCCAGCATTGCTGCGGGGGCCGGCTCCTACGAGCAGTACTTC. Translating it yields CASIAAGAGSYEQYF.

This clone was seen a single time. This chain connects TRBV7-2 to TRBJ2-3; 10 nucleotides agree with TRBD1. The length of the CDR3 is 15 residues. Germline CDR1 SGHTA, CDR2 FQGNSA. After removal of 6 bases from V and 4 bases from J, the junction contained 7 bases not matched to a gene. The CDR3 spells CASSFWTGGSDTQYF. In DNA, the CDR3 is TGTGCCAGCAGTTTCTGGACAGGGGGATCAGATACGCAGTATTTT.

This chain connects TRBV18 to TRBJ2-7; possibly TRBD2 for D (6 bases). Between the trimmed V and J ends, which lost 1 base and 6 bases, there was a span of 10 bases. The CDR3 totals 13 residues. Germline V lookup: CDR1 KGHSH, CDR2 LQKENI. CDR3 DNA sequence: TGTGCCAGCTCACCACTCAATAGCGGCGAGCAGTACTTC. It encodes CASSPLNSGEQYF.